This entry concerns a single TCR beta chain. Its cognate antigen is unknown. Sequencing used immunoSEQ multiplex PCR; TCRdb keeps in-frame clones, though not all of them. The sample gives millions of clones, about 92% of which show up once; roughly 0.13% is in the top ten. These data are taken from a study of shared clonotypes between healthy human individuals. Deletions cut 0 bases from V and 7 bases from J, with 6 bases between. Germline CDR1 is MNHNS and CDR2 is SASEGT. CDR3 length: 13 amino acids. Overall study findings and caveats: The diversity represented, both genetic and in exposure history, was limited by few donors.

The sample comprised naive CD4+ T cells sorted from blood. Documented subset: CD45RA+ positively selected. The chain carries TRBV6-1 and TRBJ1-4; D remains unclear. This TCR came from a man younger than 35 in good health. As DNA, the CDR3 is TGTGCCAGCAGTGAAGCCACGGGTGAAAAACTGTTTTTT. It yields the protein CASSEATGEKLFF.